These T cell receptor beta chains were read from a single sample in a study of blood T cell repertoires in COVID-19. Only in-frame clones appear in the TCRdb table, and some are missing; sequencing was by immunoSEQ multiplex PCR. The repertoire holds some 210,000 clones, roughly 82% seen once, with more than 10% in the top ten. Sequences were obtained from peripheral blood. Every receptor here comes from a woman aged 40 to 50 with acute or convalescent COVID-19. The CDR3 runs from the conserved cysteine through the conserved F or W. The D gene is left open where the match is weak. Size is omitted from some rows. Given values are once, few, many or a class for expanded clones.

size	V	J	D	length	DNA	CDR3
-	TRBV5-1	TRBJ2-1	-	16	TGCGCCAGCAGCTCGAACAGGGCCGGATCTAACAATGAGCAGTTCTTC	CASSSNRAGSNNEQFF
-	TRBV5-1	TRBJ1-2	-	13	TGCGCCAGCAGCTTGGATCGCAGCTATGGCTACACCTTC	CASSLDRSYGYTF
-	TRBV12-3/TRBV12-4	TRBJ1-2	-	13	TGTGCCAGCAGTCGGAGGGGTGACTATGGCTACACCTTC	CASSRRGDYGYTF
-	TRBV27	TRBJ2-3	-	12	TGTGCCAGCCTCGGACTGTCTAATACGCAGTATTTT	CASLGLSNTQYF
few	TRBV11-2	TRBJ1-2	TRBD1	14	TGTGCCAGCAGCGATAGACAGGGTTACTATGGCTACACCTTC	CASSDRQGYYGYTF
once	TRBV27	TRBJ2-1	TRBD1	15	TGTGCCAGCAGTTTAGGACAGGCCTCCTACAATGAGCAGTTCTTC	CASSLGQASYNEQFF
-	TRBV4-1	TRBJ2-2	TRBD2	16	TGCGCCAGCAGCCAAGGGGGCGGGGGGCATACCGGGGAGCTGTTTTTT	CASSQGGGGHTGELFF
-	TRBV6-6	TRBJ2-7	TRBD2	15	TGTGCCAGCAGTTACGAGGGACTAGCGGGAGTTGGGTGGTACTTC	CASSYEGLAGVGWYF
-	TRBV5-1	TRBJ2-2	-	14	TGCGCCAGCAGCTATGAGGATAACACCGGGGAGCTGTTTTTT	CASSYEDNTGELFF
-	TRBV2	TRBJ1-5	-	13	TGTGCCAGCAGTGCTGCGGGAAATCAGCCCCAGCATTTT	CASSAAGNQPQHF
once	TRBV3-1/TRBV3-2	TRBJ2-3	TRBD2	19	TGTGCCAGCAGCCAAGCTGAACTTCGACTTAGCGGGAAAAAAGATACGCAGTATTTT	CASSQAELRLSGKKDTQYF
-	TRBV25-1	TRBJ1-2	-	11	TGTGCCAGCAGTGCTTACTATGGCTACACCTTC	CASSAYYGYTF
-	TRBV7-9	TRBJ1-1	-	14	TGTGCCAGCAGCCAACAAAACGGGGGGGGCGAAGCTTTCTTT	CASSQQNGGGEAFF
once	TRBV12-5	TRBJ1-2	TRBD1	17	TGTGCTAGTGGTCACCGGGACAGGGGGCTCCTCTACTATGGCTACACCTTC	CASGHRDRGLLYYGYTF
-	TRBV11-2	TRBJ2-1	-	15	TGTGCCAGCAGCCGCGGGGTAGCGGAGTACAATGAGCAGTTCTTC	CASSRGVAEYNEQFF
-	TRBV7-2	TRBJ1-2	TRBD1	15	TGTGCCAGCAGCTTAGAATCCAGACAGGGGAGCGGCTACACCTTC	CASSLESRQGSGYTF
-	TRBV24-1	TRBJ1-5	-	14	TGTGCCACCAGTGGGACGGGGAGCAATCAGCCCCAGCATTTT	CATSGTGSNQPQHF
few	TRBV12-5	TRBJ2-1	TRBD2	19	TGTGCTAGTGGTTTTACTCAGACTAGCGGGAGGGGATTGCGCAATGAGCAGTTCTTC	CASGFTQTSGRGLRNEQFF
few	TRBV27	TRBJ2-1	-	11	TGTGCCAGCCGGGTCTACAATGAGCAGTTCTTC	CASRVYNEQFF
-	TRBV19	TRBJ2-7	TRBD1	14	TGTGCCAGTAGTACGACAGGGGGCTCCTACGAGCAGTACTTC	CASSTTGGSYEQYF
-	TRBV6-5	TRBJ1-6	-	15	TGTGCCAGCAGTCCAAGGGGCCCCGATAATTCACCCCTCCACTTT	CASSPRGPDNSPLHF
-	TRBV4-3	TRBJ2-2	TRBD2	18	TGCGCCAGCAGCCCACAAGTAGCGGGAGCCCCGAACACCGGGGAGCTGTTTTTT	CASSPQVAGAPNTGELFF
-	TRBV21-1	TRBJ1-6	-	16	TGTGCCAGCAGCAAAGCCCGGACAGGGGAAACAGCACCCCTCCACTTT	CASSKARTGETAPLHF
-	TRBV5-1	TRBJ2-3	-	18	TGCGCCAGCAGCCGGTGGGCCGGAAGGGGCTTGAGCACAGATACGCAGTATTTT	CASSRWAGRGLSTDTQYF
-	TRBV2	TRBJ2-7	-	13	TGTGCCAGCAGTGTTCGACTATCCTACGAGCAGTACTTC	CASSVRLSYEQYF
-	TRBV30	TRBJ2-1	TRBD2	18	TGTGCCTGGAGTCTCGGGACTAGCGGGGGCAGCTCCTACAATGAGCAGTTCTTC	CAWSLGTSGGSSYNEQFF
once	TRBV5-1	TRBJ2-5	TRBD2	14	TGCGCCAGCAGCTTGGATAGCGGGACTGAGACCCAGTACTTC	CASSLDSGTETQYF
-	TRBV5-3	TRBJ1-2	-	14	TGTGCCAGAAGCCCTGACAGGTTTGTCTATGGCTACACCTTC	CARSPDRFVYGYTF
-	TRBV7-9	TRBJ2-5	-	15	TGTGCCAGCAGCCTCAACGGAGGCTTAGGGGAGACCCAGTACTTC	CASSLNGGLGETQYF
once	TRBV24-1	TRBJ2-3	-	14	TGTGCCACCAGTGCGGGGGACCCAACAGATACGCAGTATTTT	CATSAGDPTDTQYF
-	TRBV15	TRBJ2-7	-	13	TGTGCCACCAGCAGAGATGCAGCCTACGAGCAGTACTTC	CATSRDAAYEQYF
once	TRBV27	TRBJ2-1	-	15	TGTGCCAGCGGCCGCCGGGGACAATCCTACAATGAGCAGTTCTTC	CASGRRGQSYNEQFF
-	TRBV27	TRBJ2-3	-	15	TGTGCCAGCAGTTTAAGGTTCGCCGGGACAGATACGCAGTATTTT	CASSLRFAGTDTQYF
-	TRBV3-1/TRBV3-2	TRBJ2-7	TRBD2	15	TGTGCCAGCAGCCAGGCTAGCGGGGGGGCCAACGAGCAGTACTTC	CASSQASGGANEQYF
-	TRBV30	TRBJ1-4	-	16	TGTGCCTGGAGGGGGAGGGGGTTTTCGACTAATGAAAAACTGTTTTTT	CAWRGRGFSTNEKLFF
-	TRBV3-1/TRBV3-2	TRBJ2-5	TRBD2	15	TGTGCCAGCAGCCAGGATAGCGGGAGGCGTGAGACCCAGTACTTC	CASSQDSGRRETQYF
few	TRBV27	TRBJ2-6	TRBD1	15	TGTGCCAGCAGTTCCGACAGGGGTGGGGCCAACGTCCTGACTTTC	CASSSDRGGANVLTF
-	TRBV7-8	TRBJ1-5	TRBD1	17	TGTGCCAGCAGCTTGGGATCCCACAGGGGAGGCAATCAGCCCCAGCATTTT	CASSLGSHRGGNQPQHF
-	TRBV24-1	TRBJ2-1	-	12	TGTGCCACCAGTGATTTCGGGAATGAGCAGTTCTTC	CATSDFGNEQFF
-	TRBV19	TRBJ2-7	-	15	TGTGCCAGTAGTCGGGACTCGGGGAGCACCTACGAGCAGTACTTC	CASSRDSGSTYEQYF
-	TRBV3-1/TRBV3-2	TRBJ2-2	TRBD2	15	TGTGCCAGCAGCAATCTAGCGGGGAACACCGGGGAGCTGTTTTTT	CASSNLAGNTGELFF
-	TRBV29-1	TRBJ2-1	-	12	TGCAGCGCCCGCCATAGTTCGAATGAGCAGTTCTTC	CSARHSSNEQFF
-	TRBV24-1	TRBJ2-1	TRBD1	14	TGTGCCACCAGCGGACAGGGGGCCCACAATGAGCAGTTCTTC	CATSGQGAHNEQFF